Each of the 19 T cell receptor beta chains below was sequenced from the same sample in a study of blood T cell repertoires in COVID-19. Here immunoSEQ multiplex PCR was the method, and the copy in TCRdb shows in-frame clones only, minus some. The table shows roughly 190,000 clones, with roughly 76% occurring only once. The specimen was peripheral blood. These receptor sequences come from a woman aged 45-59 years with active or convalescent COVID-19.

This clone has more than one count but fewer than ten. The chain combines TRBV2 with TRBJ1-5; 8 bases agree with TRBD1. Germline values: CDR1 SNHLY, CDR2 FYNNEI. The CDR3 loop spans 15 amino acids. J lost 1 base, V lost 4 bases, and 3 bases had no gene match. The CDR3 coding sequence is TGTGCCAGCAGTGGACAGGGGACCAGCAATCAGCCCCAGCATTTT. Translation gives CASSGQGTSNQPQHF.

The J gene is TRBJ1-4, the V gene TRBV15, with a weak D call TRBD1 (6 bases). The CDR3 runs 13 residues. The germline V gene encodes CDR1 LNHNV and CDR2 YYDKDF (reference sequence). The V end lost 5 bases, the J end lost 8 bases, and 12 bases lay between the germline ends. DNA of the CDR3: TGTGCCACCAGCTCTCAGGGGCGCGAAAAACTGTTTTTT. Its translation: CATSSQGREKLFF.

The V call is TRBV18, the J call TRBJ2-3; 8 bases are shared with TRBD2. The V segment lost 2 bases and the J segment 2 bases; nucleotides outside the gene matches: 6. There are 16 residues in the CDR3. Germline assignment: CDR1 KGHSH and CDR2 LQKENI. The DNA of the CDR3 is TGTGCCAGCTCACCATTGCGCGGGGGGAACACAGATACGCAGTATTTT. Translating it yields CASSPLRGGNTDTQYF.

The chain links TRBV30 to TRBJ1-1; D is perhaps TRBD1 (5 bases). The CDR3 extends over 12 amino acids. The germline gives CDR1 GTSNPN, CDR2 SVGIG (reference sequence). V lost 1 base, J lost 4 bases, and 7 bases lay in between. CDR3 bases: TGTGCCTGGAGTGCAGGGCCCACTGAAGCTTTCTTT. It is translated as CAWSAGPTEAFF.

CDR3 region: CAWRTGYEGYTF. CDR3 DNA: TGTGCCTGGAGGACAGGGTATGAAGGCTACACCTTC. This rearrangement joins TRBV30 to TRBJ1-2, with TRBD1 matching 7 bases. The CDR3 has 12 amino acids. Per the germline V gene, CDR1 is GTSNPN and CDR2 is SVGIG (reference sequence). The V segment lost 3 bases and the J segment 8 bases; nucleotides outside the gene matches: 6.

This clone was recorded a few times. This chain joins TRBV13 and TRBJ2-7; 11 nucleotides line up with TRBD2. Germline V gene data show CDR1 as PRHDT and CDR2 as FYEKMQ (reference sequence). This CDR3 has 14 amino acids. J lost 4 bases, V lost 5 bases, and 4 bases had no gene match. The CDR3 region is CASSPWTSGYEQYF. DNA of the CDR3: TGTGCCAGCAGCCCTTGGACTAGCGGGTACGAGCAGTACTTC.

This chain connects TRBV5-1 to TRBJ1-2, with a tentative D call TRBD1 (6 bases). In germline, CDR1 is SGHRS, CDR2 YFSETQ. The CDR3 has 17 residues. With 3 bases removed from V and 1 base from J, the gap between germline ends came to 19 bases. The CDR3 here is CASSSMPGQDFNYGYTF. As DNA, the CDR3 is TGCGCCAGCAGCTCGATGCCGGGACAAGATTTTAACTATGGCTACACCTTC.

This clone appeared a few times. V and J are TRBV7-2 and TRBJ1-5; TRBD1 might be the D (5 bases). The V end lost 5 bases, the J end lost 3 bases, and 20 bases lay between the germline ends. This CDR3 has 17 residues. The germline gives CDR1 SGHTA, CDR2 FQGNSA. The CDR3 loop reads CASSPGTQGRNNQPQHF. The CDR3 nucleotides are TGTGCCAGCAGCCCCGGGACCCAAGGGAGGAACAATCAGCCCCAGCATTTT.

This chain uses TRBV9 with TRBJ1-4; 8 positions agree with TRBD1. Unmatched junction bases numbered 8, after V lost 4 bases and J lost 3 bases. This CDR3 region has 16 residues. Germline CDR1 is SGDLS and CDR2 is YYNGEE. DNA for the CDR3: TGTGCCAGCAGCCGGACAGGGAAGGTTGCTAATGAAAAACTGTTTTTT. Amino acids: CASSRTGKVANEKLFF.

Only a few counts were recorded for this clone. The chain employs TRBV7-2 and TRBJ1-4; D is undetermined. CDR1 is SGHTA, CDR2 FQGNSA, per germline. Trimming pared 0 bases from V and 0 bases from J, leaving 8 bases between. This CDR3 region has 16 residues. The CDR3 here is CASSLARVATNEKLFF. The DNA of the CDR3 is TGTGCCAGCAGCTTAGCGCGGGTGGCAACTAATGAAAAACTGTTTTTT.

V is TRBV6-4 and J is TRBJ2-3; 7 nucleotides align to TRBD1. CDR3 length: 17 amino acids. Unmatched junction bases numbered 12, after V lost 4 bases and J lost 2 bases. Germline CDR1 reads MRHNA; CDR2 reads SNTAGT. Written as DNA, the CDR3 is TGTGCCAGCAGTGGGCGCCATAGGACAGGACACACAGATACGCAGTATTTT. This gives the protein CASSGRHRTGHTDTQYF.

The rearrangement uses TRBV27 and TRBJ1-2, with 9 positions matching TRBD1. Germline V lookup: CDR1 MNHEY, CDR2 SMNVEV (reference sequence). With V trimmed by 5 bases and J by 5 bases, 9 bases remained unmatched. The CDR3 consists of 15 residues. In DNA, the CDR3 is TGTGCCAGCAGTGACACAGGGGGCGGAAAATATGGCTACACCTTC. This encodes CASSDTGGGKYGYTF.

V and J are TRBV29-1 and TRBJ2-1, with D possibly matching TRBD1 (5 bases). Germline loops: CDR1 SQVTM, CDR2 ANQGSEA. Trimming removed 6 bases at V and 2 bases at J, with 14 bases between. The length of the CDR3 is 14 residues. CDR3 residues: CSVLAGQTYNEQFF. The CDR3 region has the DNA TGCAGCGTATTAGCAGGACAAACCTACAATGAGCAGTTCTTC.

This rearrangement joins TRBV25-1 to TRBJ1-3, with D perhaps matching TRBD1 (5 bases). The germline V and J ends were trimmed by 3 bases and 4 bases, with 7 bases remaining between them. CDR3 length: 13 amino acids. Germline loops: CDR1 MGHDK, CDR2 SYGVNS. CDR3 residues: CASSEAGGNTIYF. CDR3 nucleotide sequence: TGTGCCAGCAGTGAGGCAGGGGGAAACACCATATATTTT.

CDR3 sequence (DNA): TGTGCCAGCAGTGGTATGTCGGGAAACACAGATACGCAGTATTTT. Its protein product is CASSGMSGNTDTQYF. The J gene is TRBJ2-3, the V gene TRBV2; maybe TRBD2 (5 bases). Germline V gene data show CDR1 as SNHLY and CDR2 as FYNNEI. V lost 4 bases and J lost 2, with 13 bases in between. CDR3 length: 15 amino acids.

This clone is a singleton in its sample. This rearrangement joins TRBV5-6 to TRBJ2-5; 7 bases align to TRBD1. Looked up from germline, CDR1 is SGHDT and CDR2 is YYEEEE. V was pared by 4 bases and J by 2 bases, with 5 bases of the junction left unmatched. The CDR3 covers 14 residues. The chain's CDR3 is CASSRNRGQETQYF. In nucleotides, the CDR3 is TGTGCCAGCAGCCGTAACAGGGGTCAAGAGACCCAGTACTTC.

V gene TRBV29-1 combines with J gene TRBJ2-3, with D possibly being TRBD1 (5 bases). Between the trimmed V and J ends, which lost 3 bases and 0 bases, there was a span of 13 bases. CDR3 length: 15 residues. The germline V gene has CDR1 SQVTM and CDR2 ANQGSEA. The CDR3 region is CSVDVWGASTDTQYF. For the CDR3, the DNA is TGCAGCGTTGATGTATGGGGCGCGAGCACAGATACGCAGTATTTT.

The rearrangement links TRBV3-1 (or the pseudogene TRBV3-2) to TRBJ2-3; D not resolved. Trimming took off 2 bases at V and 4 bases at J, with 7 bases between the two ends. The CDR3 extends over 13 amino acids. Germline V gives CDR1 LGHDT, CDR2 YNNKEL (reference sequence). This CDR3 is CASSQLFPDTQYF. CDR3 bases: TGTGCCAGCAGCCAACTGTTCCCAGATACGCAGTATTTT.

As regards this clone: This specimen includes other DNA sequences encoding the same CDR3. The chain uses TRBV6-2 or TRBV6-3 and TRBJ2-1; 12 bases are a match to TRBD2. Per germline, CDR1 MNHEY and CDR2 SVGEGT. The junction had 3 bases not matched to a gene; V was cut back by 5 bases and J by 10 bases. This CDR3 region has 13 residues. The CDR3 DNA follows: TGTGCCAGCAGTCCCGGACTAGCGGGAGAGCAGTTCTTC. Translation gives CASSPGLAGEQFF.